This is a list of T cell receptor beta chains from one sample in a study of blood T cell repertoires in COVID-19. Here immunoSEQ multiplex PCR was the method, and the copy in TCRdb shows in-frame clones only, minus some. The sample carries around 73,000 clones, approximately 83% recorded once. The specimen was peripheral blood. All receptors derive from a woman aged 60-75 years with acute or convalescent COVID-19. Both conserved end residues are part of each CDR3. The D gene is left open where the match is weak. Not every row has a clone size; where given, it reads once, few, many or a size class.

size: once
J: TRBJ2-7
V: TRBV30
D: .
DNA: TGTGCCTGGAGTGTCCTAACTCCCCGGGGGGAGCAGTACTTC
CDR3: CAWSVLTPRGEQYF

size: .
J: TRBJ1-2
V: TRBV7-2
D: TRBD1
DNA: TGTGCCAGCAGCCTAGGGACAGCTAACTATGGCTACACCTTC
CDR3: CASSLGTANYGYTF

size: .
J: TRBJ2-5
V: TRBV15
D: TRBD1
DNA: TGTGCCACCAGCAGGGACAGGGGGCAAGAGACCCAGTACTTC
CDR3: CATSRDRGQETQYF

size: .
J: TRBJ1-5
V: TRBV7-2
D: .
DNA: TGTGCCAGCAGCTTTCAAGGGGCTAATCAGCCCCAGCATTTT
CDR3: CASSFQGANQPQHF

size: .
J: TRBJ1-2
V: TRBV19
D: .
DNA: TGTGCCAGTAGTACGTACAGTCCTACTAACTATGGCTACACCTTC
CDR3: CASSTYSPTNYGYTF

size: .
J: TRBJ1-2
V: TRBV6-2/TRBV6-3
D: .
DNA: TGTGCCAGCAGCGGTCGGCGGGTCAATGGCTACACCTTC
CDR3: CASSGRRVNGYTF

size: .
J: TRBJ2-7
V: TRBV28
D: .
DNA: TGTGCCAGCAGTTTACCCCTAGGGTGGGCGGGCTACGAGCAGTACTTC
CDR3: CASSLPLGWAGYEQYF

size: few
J: TRBJ1-1
V: TRBV7-9
D: .
DNA: TGTGCCAGCAGCTTAGTATCTGAAGCTTTCTTT
CDR3: CASSLVSEAFF

size: .
J: TRBJ2-5
V: TRBV4-2
D: .
DNA: TGTGCCAGCAGCCAAGACAGGGGCCAAGAGACCCAGTACTTC
CDR3: CASSQDRGQETQYF

size: few
J: TRBJ2-1
V: TRBV12-5
D: .
DNA: TGTGCTAGTGGTTTGCCCCGGACAGAGAGCTCCTACAATGAGCAGTTCTTC
CDR3: CASGLPRTESSYNEQFF

size: .
J: TRBJ2-2
V: TRBV19
D: .
DNA: TGTGCCAGTCGAAACATCGGCGGCACCGGGGAGCTGTTTTTT
CDR3: CASRNIGGTGELFF

size: .
J: TRBJ1-2
V: TRBV7-9
D: .
DNA: TGTGCCAGCAGCTTAGCGGGAGGGTCGAACTATGGCTACACCTTC
CDR3: CASSLAGGSNYGYTF

size: .
J: TRBJ2-7
V: TRBV5-1
D: TRBD2
DNA: TGCGCCAGCAGCTTGGAACCTAGCGGGGGGGTAGTCGAGCAGTACTTC
CDR3: CASSLEPSGGVVEQYF

size: .
J: TRBJ1-1
V: TRBV30
D: TRBD1
DNA: TGTGCCTGGAGTGAAAAATGGAATGGAAGGACAGGGACCTATGAAGCTTTCTTT
CDR3: CAWSEKWNGRTGTYEAFF

size: .
J: TRBJ2-1
V: TRBV18
D: .
DNA: TGTGCCAGCTCACCGCTCTCAGCAGGGGCGGCCAATGAGCAGTTCTTC
CDR3: CASSPLSAGAANEQFF

size: .
J: TRBJ1-2
V: TRBV7-3
D: .
DNA: TGTGCCAGCAGCTTATCTGGGGGGAATTACACCTTC
CDR3: CASSLSGGNYTF

size: .
J: TRBJ2-3
V: TRBV19
D: .
DNA: TGTGCCAGTAGTGCCCAGGGGACACTTATGAGGACAGATACGCAGTATTTT
CDR3: CASSAQGTLMRTDTQYF

size: .
J: TRBJ2-7
V: TRBV7-2
D: TRBD1
DNA: TGTGCCAGCAGCGCAACCGGGACAGGGATTGGCTACGAGCAGTACTTC
CDR3: CASSATGTGIGYEQYF

size: .
J: TRBJ2-1
V: TRBV6-2/TRBV6-3
D: TRBD2
DNA: TGTGCCAGCAGTCGCGGGAGCTCCTACAATGAGCAGTTCTTC
CDR3: CASSRGSSYNEQFF

size: few
J: TRBJ1-5
V: TRBV19
D: .
DNA: TGTGCCAGTAGTATAGTGGGCAGCAGCAATCAGCCCCAGCATTTT
CDR3: CASSIVGSSNQPQHF

size: .
J: TRBJ1-5
V: TRBV4-1
D: TRBD1
DNA: TGCGCCAGCAGCCCACAGGGGGCGCTTAGCAATCAGCCCCAGCATTTT
CDR3: CASSPQGALSNQPQHF

size: .
J: TRBJ1-1
V: TRBV27
D: TRBD1
DNA: TGTGCCAGCAGTCCACTACGACAGGGGGGAAAGAAGGGGAACACTGAAGCTTTCTTT
CDR3: CASSPLRQGGKKGNTEAFF

size: .
J: TRBJ2-6
V: TRBV29-1
D: .
DNA: TGCAGCGTTGTCCAGGGTTCCTCTGGGGCCAACGTCCTGACTTTC
CDR3: CSVVQGSSGANVLTF

size: few
J: TRBJ1-4
V: TRBV28
D: TRBD1
DNA: TGTGCCAGCAGTTTAAGGGACAGGAGGAATGAAAAACTGTTTTTT
CDR3: CASSLRDRRNEKLFF

size: once
J: TRBJ1-1
V: TRBV24-1
D: .
DNA: TGTGCCACCAGTGATTTCAGGGGCACTGAAGCTTTCTTT
CDR3: CATSDFRGTEAFF

size: .
J: TRBJ2-3
V: TRBV20-1
D: TRBD2
DNA: TGCAGTGCTAGTAGGGCTTCTAGCGGGGGGGTTCTCGGTACGCAGTATTTT
CDR3: CSASRASSGGVLGTQYF

size: .
J: TRBJ2-3
V: TRBV27
D: TRBD1
DNA: TGTGCCAGCAGTTATCGGACAGGAAGCACAGATACGCAGTATTTT
CDR3: CASSYRTGSTDTQYF

size: .
J: TRBJ2-3
V: TRBV5-1
D: TRBD2
DNA: TGCGCCAGCAGCCCACTAGTGGGACTAGCGGGGGGCAAAGATACGCAGTATTTT
CDR3: CASSPLVGLAGGKDTQYF

size: .
J: TRBJ1-5
V: TRBV19
D: .
DNA: TGTGCCAGTAGTGAGCGTGTTTATAGCAATCAGCCCCAGCATTTT
CDR3: CASSERVYSNQPQHF

size: .
J: TRBJ1-2
V: TRBV5-4
D: .
DNA: TGTGCCAGCCGGGAGGAGGACTATGGCTACACCTTC
CDR3: CASREEDYGYTF

size: few
J: TRBJ2-7
V: TRBV6-5
D: TRBD1
DNA: TGTGCCAGCAGCTATAACAGGGGTCCCGGCTACGAGCAGTACTTC
CDR3: CASSYNRGPGYEQYF

size: .
J: TRBJ1-3
V: TRBV18
D: .
DNA: TGTGCCAGCTCACCAGAAGACCGGGTCCTCTTGGGAAACACCATATATTTT
CDR3: CASSPEDRVLLGNTIYF

size: few
J: TRBJ2-2
V: TRBV18
D: TRBD1
DNA: TGTGCCAGCTCTCTCGGACAGGGGGCAACCGGGGAGCTGTTTTTT
CDR3: CASSLGQGATGELFF

size: .
J: TRBJ2-7
V: TRBV15
D: TRBD1
DNA: TGTGCCACCAGCAGAGGACAGGGCCACGAGCAGTACTTC
CDR3: CATSRGQGHEQYF

size: .
J: TRBJ2-7
V: TRBV19
D: TRBD2
DNA: TGTGCCAGTAGTCTCCGGTATAGCGGGAGCGGCCGGAGGTCCTACGAGCAGTACTTC
CDR3: CASSLRYSGSGRRSYEQYF

size: .
J: TRBJ2-5
V: TRBV3-1/TRBV3-2
D: TRBD2
DNA: TGTGCCAGCAGCCAAGGGGTAGCGGGGGGGCTCGGGAAGACCCAGTACTTC
CDR3: CASSQGVAGGLGKTQYF

size: .
J: TRBJ2-5
V: TRBV6-1
D: TRBD1
DNA: TGTGCCAGCAGTGAAACAGGGGGAGAGACCCAGTACTTC
CDR3: CASSETGGETQYF

size: .
J: TRBJ1-2
V: TRBV29-1
D: TRBD1
DNA: TGCAGCGTTGAAGGAGGGGGACAGATCTATGGCTACACCTTC
CDR3: CSVEGGGQIYGYTF

size: .
J: TRBJ2-1
V: TRBV28
D: TRBD2
DNA: TGTGCCAGCAGTTCGACTAGCGGGGGCTCCTACAATGAGCAGTTCTTC
CDR3: CASSSTSGGSYNEQFF

size: .
J: TRBJ1-1
V: TRBV7-2
D: .
DNA: TGTGCCAGCAGCTGGGGACATAGGAACACTGAAGCTTTCTTT
CDR3: CASSWGHRNTEAFF

size: .
J: TRBJ2-7
V: TRBV7-2
D: .
DNA: TGTGCCAGCAGTCCAGTCCGCTACGAGCAGTACTTC
CDR3: CASSPVRYEQYF

size: .
J: TRBJ2-1
V: TRBV15
D: TRBD2
DNA: TGTGCCACCAGCAGAGATAGGGCCGGGACTAGCGGGGGGGAGCAGTTCTTC
CDR3: CATSRDRAGTSGGEQFF

size: .
J: TRBJ1-4
V: TRBV19
D: TRBD1
DNA: TGTGCCAGTAACAGGGGATCGGATGAAAAACTGTTTTTT
CDR3: CASNRGSDEKLFF

size: few
J: TRBJ1-4
V: TRBV14
D: .
DNA: TGTGCCAGCAGCCCTAAACTGTTTTTT
CDR3: CASSPKLFF

size: .
J: TRBJ2-1
V: TRBV4-1
D: .
DNA: TGCGCCAGCAGCCAAGATATTACGCTAGAGCAGTTCTTC
CDR3: CASSQDITLEQFF

size: few
J: TRBJ2-1
V: TRBV30
D: TRBD1
DNA: TGTGCCTGGAGTGTATCCGGGACAGGAAAGGATAATGAGCAGTTCTTC
CDR3: CAWSVSGTGKDNEQFF

size: .
J: TRBJ1-2
V: TRBV5-6
D: .
DNA: TGTGCCAGCAGCTTGGGCACAAACTATGGCTACACCTTC
CDR3: CASSLGTNYGYTF

size: .
J: TRBJ2-4
V: TRBV27
D: .
DNA: TGTGCCAGCAGTCGAACAGGTTATCTGTACTTC
CDR3: CASSRTGYLYF

size: .
J: TRBJ1-2
V: TRBV29-1
D: TRBD1
DNA: TGCAGCGCCACCGGGACAGGGGCCTATGGCTACACCTTC
CDR3: CSATGTGAYGYTF

size: .
J: TRBJ2-3
V: TRBV7-2
D: TRBD2
DNA: TGTGCCAGCAGCTATCATGGGTCTAGCGGGAGCACAGATACGCAGTATTTT
CDR3: CASSYHGSSGSTDTQYF

size: .
J: TRBJ2-7
V: TRBV6-5
D: TRBD1
DNA: TGTGCCAGCAGATTTAAACAGGGGACCTTCTACGAGCAGTACTTC
CDR3: CASRFKQGTFYEQYF

size: .
J: TRBJ1-1
V: TRBV27
D: .
DNA: TGTGCCAGCAGCCTTACAGGGATTCCCACTGAAGCTTTCTTT
CDR3: CASSLTGIPTEAFF

size: few
J: TRBJ1-3
V: TRBV4-2
D: .
DNA: TGTGCCAGCAGCCAAGGGGGCAGCCCTACTATACTCTCTGGAAACACCATATATTTT
CDR3: CASSQGGSPTILSGNTIYF